Each of the 18 T cell receptor beta chains below was sequenced from the same sample in a study of CD8+ T cells in alopecia areata. Extraction of RNA preceded its reverse transcription into cDNA, which served as the sequencing template. The repertoire was sequenced with immunoSEQ multiplex PCR; TCRdb's copy has only in-frame clones and lacks some. Among some 170,000 clones, about 66% were seen once, and the ten largest hold roughly an eighth. The sample was CD8+ T cells sorted from blood, taken at week 0. The receptors were sampled from a human donor with alopecia areata.

The chain is built from TRBV15 and TRBJ2-7; D could derive from TRBD1 or TRBD2 (7 bases each). The V gene's germline CDR1 is LNHNV and CDR2 YYDKDF (reference sequence). Trimming shortened V by 4 bases and J by 4 bases, and 17 bases separated the two germline ends. CDR3 size: 15 residues. The CDR3 nucleotides read TGTGCCACCAGCATGGGAGGGGGACAGAGTTACGAGCAGTACTTC. Translating it yields CATSMGGGQSYEQYF.

The V call is TRBV6-5, the J call TRBJ2-7, with TRBD1 identical over 7 bases. Germline values: CDR1 MNHEY, CDR2 SVGAGI. The CDR3 has 14 residues. V lost 2 bases, J lost 4 bases, and 5 bases stayed unmatched. The CDR3 reads CASSYATGVYEQYF. The CDR3, as DNA: TGTGCCAGCAGTTACGCCACAGGGGTGTACGAGCAGTACTTC.

The rearrangement links TRBV5-8 to TRBJ1-1; TRBD1 matches at 9 bases. Looked up from germline, CDR1 is SGHTS and CDR2 is YDEGEE. This CDR3 comprises 16 residues. Trimming took 5 bases from V and 0 from J; bases not matched to a gene: 8. CDR3 in amino acids: CASRTLGQGLNTEAFF. CDR3 DNA sequence: TGTGCCAGCAGGACTTTGGGACAGGGACTGAACACTGAAGCTTTCTTT. Together with reference TRBV5-8 and TRBJ1-1, the CDR3 gives the full variable domain: EAGVTQSPTHLIKTRGQQATLRCSPISGHTSVYWYQQALGLGLQFLLWYDEGEERNRGNFPPRFSGRQFPNYSSELNVNALELEDSALYLCASRTLGQGLNTEAFFGQGTRLTVV.

This clone was counted a few times. V usage is TRBV9 and J usage is TRBJ2-7; 8 positions agree with TRBD1. V was pared by 3 bases and J by 6 bases, with 11 bases of the junction left unmatched. CDR1 is SGDLS and CDR2 is YYNGEE in the germline V gene. This CDR3 has 15 amino acids. This CDR3 is CASSGTGNVLGEQYF. CDR3 DNA: TGTGCCAGCAGCGGGACAGGGAACGTCCTGGGCGAGCAGTACTTC.

The chain couples TRBV7-2 to TRBJ1-2; D gene uncertain. Germline CDR1 is SGHTA and CDR2 is FQGNSA. The CDR3 extends over 10 amino acids. The V and J ends lost 2 bases and 14 bases respectively, with 9 bases between them. The CDR3 DNA is TGTGCCAGCAGCTTATCCCGGGTTACCTTC. Translating gives CASSLSRVTF.

This clone was detected once. The same CDR3 arises from other DNA sequences in this sample as well. This rearrangement joins TRBV29-1 to TRBJ1-2; D not resolved. Per germline, CDR1 SQVTM and CDR2 ANQGSEA. With 3 bases removed from V and 4 bases from J, the gap between germline ends came to 12 bases. The CDR3 is made up of 13 amino acids. In DNA form, the CDR3 reads TGCAGCGTTGATGGAGGGTTTTCCTATGGCTACACCTTC. This encodes CSVDGGFSYGYTF.

This clone was seen only a few times. The rearrangement joins TRBV29-1 to TRBJ2-1, with a weak D call TRBD1 (6 bases). Between the trimmed V and J ends, which lost 6 bases and 4 bases, there was a span of 16 bases. Germline values: CDR1 SQVTM, CDR2 ANQGSEA. The CDR3 is made up of 14 amino acids. DNA of the CDR3: TGCAGCGTCAGAATCCAGGGGCGGTACAATGAGCAGTTCTTC. Translation gives CSVRIQGRYNEQFF.

V and J are TRBV5-1 and TRBJ1-1, with D unclear. Germline CDR1 and CDR2: SGHRS and YFSETQ. The germline V and J ends were trimmed by 5 bases and 1 base, with 12 bases remaining between them. The CDR3 contains 14 residues. The CDR3 bases are TGCGCCAGCAGACCGAGTGACTCGAACACTGAAGCTTTCTTT. Amino acid sequence: CASRPSDSNTEAFF.

In DNA, the CDR3 is TGTGCCAGCAGCGTAGTCGATGGCTACACCTTC. It is translated as CASSVVDGYTF. The J gene is TRBJ1-2, the V gene TRBV9, with no clear D. The V and J ends lost 0 bases and 6 bases respectively, with 3 bases between them. This CDR3 has 11 residues. Germline CDR1 is SGDLS and CDR2 is YYNGEE.

The chain carries TRBV5-6 and TRBJ2-7; D could derive from TRBD1 or TRBD2 (6 bases each). Germline V lookup: CDR1 SGHDT, CDR2 YYEEEE. V dropped 4 bases and J dropped 5 bases, with 7 bases sitting between them. The CDR3 has 11 residues. The CDR3 reads CASSGGHEQYF. DNA of the CDR3: TGTGCCAGCAGCGGGGGGCACGAGCAGTACTTC. Together with reference TRBV5-6 and TRBJ2-7, the CDR3 gives the full variable domain: DAGVTQSPTHLIKTRGQQVTLRCSPKSGHDTVSWYQQALGQGPQFIFQYYEEEERQRGNFPDRFSGHQFPNYSSELNVNALLLGDSALYLCASSGGHEQYFGPGTRLTVT.

The chain combines TRBV29-1 with TRBJ2-7, with 9 bases fitting TRBD1. Germline V gene lookup returns CDR1 SQVTM and CDR2 ANQGSEA. There are 13 residues in the CDR3. The V and J ends lost 4 bases and 1 base, in that order; junction bases with no gene match: 2. The CDR3 is CSVAGTGSYEQYF. DNA for the CDR3: TGCAGCGTTGCCGGGACAGGGTCCTACGAGCAGTACTTC.

This chain links TRBV6-5 with TRBJ2-1; TRBD1 matches 7 bases. The CDR3 covers 16 residues. Germline V gene sequence: CDR1 MNHEY, CDR2 SVGAGI. V was pared by 0 bases and J by 10 bases, with 12 bases of the junction left unmatched. CDR3 amino acids: CASSYSIRGGGREQFF. In DNA, the CDR3 is TGTGCCAGCAGTTACTCGATCCGAGGGGGCGGCCGGGAGCAGTTCTTC.

This clone was seen once. The V call is TRBV7-6, the J call TRBJ2-5; D gene unclear. The end of the DNA aligns better with TRBJ2-7, so the J call may be wrong. There are 17 residues in the CDR3. Germline V lookup: CDR1 SGHVS, CDR2 FNYEAQ. The CDR3 bases are TGTGCCAGCAGCTCTGGACCCCCCCCAACAAGCCTACGCGAGCAGTACTTC. Translated: CASSSGPPPTSLREQYF.

This clone was seen just once. This rearrangement joins TRBV27 to TRBJ1-2; 8 bases agree with TRBD1. J lost 8 bases, V lost 5 bases, and 4 bases had no gene match. This CDR3 spans 12 amino acids. Germline-derived CDR1 and CDR2 are MNHEY and SMNVEV (reference sequence). As DNA, the CDR3 is TGTGCCAGCAGTGGGACAGGAGGGGGCTACACCTTC. This gives the protein CASSGTGGGYTF.

This clone was recorded a few times. This rearrangement joins TRBV2 to TRBJ2-5; 8 positions match TRBD1. Germline CDR1 and CDR2: SNHLY and FYNNEI. The CDR3 runs 15 residues. The V gene end was trimmed by 0 bases and the J gene end by 5 bases; junction bases not matched to a gene: 5. In DNA, the CDR3 is TGTGCCAGCAGTGAAGCGGCCAGACAGGGGGAGACCCAGTACTTC. Protein: CASSEAARQGETQYF.

The chain has TRBV4-1 and TRBJ2-1; the D gene is possibly TRBD2 (6 bases). CDR1 is MGHRA, CDR2 YSYEKL, per germline. The CDR3 contains 15 residues. V lost 1 base and J 2 bases, leaving 9 bases between the germline ends. The CDR3 protein is CASSQAASAYNEQFF. The CDR3 bases are TGCGCCAGCAGCCAAGCCGCTAGCGCCTACAATGAGCAGTTCTTC.

V gene TRBV29-1 combines with J gene TRBJ2-1; 14 nucleotides match TRBD2. The V and J ends lost 6 bases and 9 bases, in that order; junction bases with no gene match: 7. This CDR3 spans 14 amino acids. The germline V gene encodes CDR1 SQVTM and CDR2 ANQGSEA. CDR3 amino acids: CSVKTSGGAAEQFF. CDR3 in DNA: TGCAGCGTGAAGACTAGCGGGGGGGCCGCTGAGCAGTTCTTC.

The rearrangement joins TRBV5-4 to TRBJ1-2; tentatively, D is TRBD1 (5 bases). The CDR3 runs 17 residues. Germline assignment: CDR1 SGHNT and CDR2 YYREEE (reference sequence). V lost 1 base to trimming and J lost 2 bases, with 18 bases between them. CDR3 region: CASSLYGRETLNYGYTF. CDR3 DNA sequence: TGTGCCAGCAGCTTGTATGGCAGGGAGACGCTAAACTATGGCTACACCTTC.